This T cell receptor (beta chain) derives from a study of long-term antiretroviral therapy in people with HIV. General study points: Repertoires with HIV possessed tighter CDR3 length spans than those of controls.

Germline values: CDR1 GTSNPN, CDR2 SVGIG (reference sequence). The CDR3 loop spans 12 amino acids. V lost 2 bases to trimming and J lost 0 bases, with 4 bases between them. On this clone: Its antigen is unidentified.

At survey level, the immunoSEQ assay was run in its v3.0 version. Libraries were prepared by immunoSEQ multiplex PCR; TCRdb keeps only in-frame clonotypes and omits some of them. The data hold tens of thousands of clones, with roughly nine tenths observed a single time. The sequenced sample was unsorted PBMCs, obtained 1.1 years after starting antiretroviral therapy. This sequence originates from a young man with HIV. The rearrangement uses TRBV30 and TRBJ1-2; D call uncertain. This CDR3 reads CAWSSTNYGYTF. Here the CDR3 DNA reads TGTGCCTGGAGTAGTACTAACTATGGCTACACCTTC.